The clone carrying this TCR beta chain was counted once. The data were produced by immunoSEQ multiplex PCR, yet TCRdb's version contains in-frame clones alone and is incomplete. The data show fewer than 700,000 clones, approximately 87% seen once. The data belong to a study of shared T cell receptors in the human thymus. CDR3 length: 17 amino acids. Germline V lookup: CDR1 LGHNA, CDR2 YSLEER. The J segment lost 6 bases and the V segment lost 1 base, leaving 9 bases of the junction unmatched. This sample was also put to use in a study of human thymus T cells. That work contributes: Thymus was obtained from resections taken during corrective heart surgery. Gene usage for V and J segments appeared biased in thymic and blood repertoires. What related research reported was that thymic repertoires overlapped highly among unrelated individuals.

The sequenced sample consisted of thymocytes. The rearrangement uses TRBV4-3 and TRBJ1-5, with 10 bases that match TRBD1. This receptor was identified in a boy under three years old with a congenital heart defect. The CDR3 spells CASSQATWTGGSQPQHF. The CDR3 DNA reads TGCGCCAGCAGCCAAGCGACTTGGACAGGGGGGAGTCAGCCCCAGCATTTT.